Each of the 14 T cell receptor beta chains below was sequenced from the same sample in a study of graft-versus-host responses after intestinal transplantation. Measured with immunoSEQ multiplex PCR; TCRdb has only the in-frame clones, and not every one. This table holds roughly 13,000 clones, roughly a third found once. Here the sequenced sample was alloreactive CD4+ T cells from a mixed lymphocyte reaction culture, taken before intestinal transplant. Specified subset: CFSE-low proliferating T cells sorted from roughly 6-day pre-transplant mixed lymphocyte reaction (GvH or HvG direction). These receptors were obtained from a human patient who received an intestinal transplant.

This clone was seen a handful of times. CDR3 DNA sequence: TGTGCCAGTAGCGTCGACAGGGGGATCAACTATGGCTACACCTTC. Amino acid sequence: CASSVDRGINYGYTF. This chain joins TRBV19 and TRBJ1-2; 9 bases line up with TRBD1. With 6 bases clipped from V and 2 bases from J, the junction kept 7 bases outside the gene matches. CDR1 and CDR2 (germline): LNHDA, SQIVND (reference sequence). CDR3 size: 15 residues.

This clone was counted between two and nine times. The chain employs TRBV6-1 and TRBJ1-6; D perhaps matches TRBD1 (6 bases). This CDR3 has 14 residues. Germline loops: CDR1 MNHNS, CDR2 SASEGT. With 6 bases removed from V and 9 bases from J, the gap between germline ends came to 15 bases. The CDR3 region has the DNA TGTGCCAGCAGCATCACAGGGACGAGTTCACCCCTCCACTTT. Translating it yields CASSITGTSSPLHF.

J is TRBJ2-1 and V is TRBV5-1; the D gene is possibly TRBD2 (6 bases). CDR3 length: 12 amino acids. Germline V gene sequence: CDR1 SGHRS, CDR2 YFSETQ. V was shortened by 1 base and J by 9 bases, with 8 bases between the two germline ends. The DNA for the CDR3 is TGCGCCAGCAGCTTGTTAGCGGCTGAGCAGTTCTTC. Its protein is CASSLLAAEQFF.

This clone was detected a few times. The V and J genes are TRBV5-1 and TRBJ1-2; D is perhaps TRBD1 (5 bases). Germline V gives CDR1 SGHRS, CDR2 YFSETQ. V lost 5 bases and J lost 4, with 15 bases in between. CDR3 size: 14 residues. The CDR3 region has the DNA TGCGCCAGCAGTTTGTCCGACAGAATCTATGGCTACACCTTC. It translates to CASSLSDRIYGYTF.

This clone was counted only a few times. The genes are TRBV10-3 and TRBJ2-3, with D unclear. Germline V gene lookup returns CDR1 ENHRY and CDR2 SYGVKD. The CDR3 loop spans 12 amino acids. The ends were cut back, 4 bases at V and 3 bases at J, with 5 bases in the middle. The CDR3 loop reads CAISAGTDTQYF. CDR3 nucleotide sequence: TGTGCCATCAGTGCTGGGACAGATACGCAGTATTTT.

The V and J genes are TRBV2 and TRBJ1-4, with a possible D match to TRBD1 (5 bases). This CDR3 is 13 amino acids long. CDR1 is SNHLY and CDR2 is FYNNEI in the germline V gene. With 4 bases removed from V and 10 bases from J, the gap between germline ends came to 13 bases. The DNA of the CDR3 is TGTGCCAGCAGTGGCGACAGTAGGGGAAAACTGTTTTTT. This codes for CASSGDSRGKLFF.

This clone has more than one count but fewer than ten. Other DNA variants within this sample encode the same CDR3. The chain has TRBV2 and TRBJ2-7, with 7 bases lining up with TRBD1. The J segment lost 0 bases and the V segment lost 4 bases, leaving 3 bases of the junction unmatched. The CDR3 totals 14 residues. CDR1 is SNHLY, CDR2 FYNNEI, per germline. DNA of the CDR3: TGTGCCAGCAGTGTGGACAGGTCCTCCTACGAGCAGTACTTC. The encoded protein is CASSVDRSSYEQYF.

The chain has TRBV21-1 and TRBJ2-5; TRBD2 reflects the table's D call only, with no check against the DNA. TRBV21-1 is listed as a pseudogene. The CDR3 length is 17 residues. DNA of the CDR3: TGTGCCAGCAGCAAAGTAACGGTAGCGGGAGTTGGAGAGACCCAGTACTTC. Protein: CASSKVTVAGVGETQYF.

V gene TRBV5-1 combines with J gene TRBJ2-1; 9 bases fit TRBD2. The CDR3 runs to 14 residues. In germline, CDR1 is SGHRS, CDR2 YFSETQ. J lost 6 bases, V lost 4 bases, and 5 bases had no gene match. CDR3 sequence (DNA): TGCGCCAGCAGCAAGGGACTAGCCATCAATGAGCAGTTCTTC. It codes for CASSKGLAINEQFF.

This chain connects TRBV5-4 to TRBJ1-3; D is ambiguous. The V gene's germline CDR1 is SGHNT and CDR2 YYREEE (reference sequence). The CDR3 runs to 16 residues. The V gene lost 0 bases and the J gene lost 4 bases, with 14 bases spanning the gap. The CDR3 DNA reads as TGTGCCAGCAGCTTGGCCGGCAGCAGAGCCGGAAACACCATATATTTT. Encoded protein: CASSLAGSRAGNTIYF.

This chain connects TRBV10-1 to TRBJ1-5, with D maybe TRBD1 (5 bases). This CDR3 has 15 residues. CDR1 WNHNN and CDR2 SYGVQD come from the germline V gene (reference sequence). Between the trimmed V and J ends, which lost 4 bases and 4 bases, there was a span of 14 bases. CDR3 DNA sequence: TGCGCCAGCAGTGTCTTGACGCCAGGGAATCAGCCCCAGCATTTT. This sequence encodes CASSVLTPGNQPQHF.

This clone is medium-sized in the sample. The chain couples TRBV12-2 to TRBJ2-7; the DNA was not used to check the table's D call, TRBD1. TRBV12-2 is tagged as a pseudogene. The CDR3 sequence is 18 residues long. Here the CDR3 DNA reads TGTGCAAGTCGCTTGGGGACACCCGATTTTACCCCAAAGTACGAGCAGTACTTC. Translated, it gives CASRLGTPDFTPKYEQYF.

Of note for this clone: With a much larger clone just one base away, this may be a read error. J is TRBJ1-5 and V is TRBV30; D perhaps matches TRBD1 (6 bases). Germline CDR1 and CDR2: GTSNPN and SVGIG (reference sequence). This CDR3 contains 21 residues. DNA for the CDR3: TGTGCCTGGAGTCCGTATGATTATAGGACAGTTGGATACGATAGCAGTCAGCCCCAGCATTTT. Its protein product is CAWSPYDYRTVGYDSSQPQHF.

The chain employs TRBV5-1 and TRBJ2-3; D possibly corresponds to TRBD2 (6 bases). Germline V gives CDR1 SGHRS, CDR2 YFSETQ. There are 15 residues in the CDR3. V lost 2 bases and J 4 bases, leaving 14 bases between the germline ends. The CDR3 region is CASSFRGIVADTQYF. The CDR3 DNA is TGCGCCAGCAGCTTTCGCGGGATTGTTGCAGATACGCAGTATTTT.